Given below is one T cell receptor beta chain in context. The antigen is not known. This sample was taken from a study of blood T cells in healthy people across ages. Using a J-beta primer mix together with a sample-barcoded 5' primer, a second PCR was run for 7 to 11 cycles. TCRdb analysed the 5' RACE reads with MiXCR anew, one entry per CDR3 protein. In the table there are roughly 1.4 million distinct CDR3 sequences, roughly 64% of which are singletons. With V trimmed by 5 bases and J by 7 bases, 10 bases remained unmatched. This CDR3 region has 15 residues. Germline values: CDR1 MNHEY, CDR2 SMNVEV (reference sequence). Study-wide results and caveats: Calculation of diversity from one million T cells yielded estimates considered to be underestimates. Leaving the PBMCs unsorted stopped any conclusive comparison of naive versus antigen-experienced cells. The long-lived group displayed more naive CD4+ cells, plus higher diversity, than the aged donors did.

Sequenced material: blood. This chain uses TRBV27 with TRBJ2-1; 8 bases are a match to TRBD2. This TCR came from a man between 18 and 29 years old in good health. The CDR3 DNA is TGTGCCAGCAGTAGCGGGGGATGGTTATTGAATGAGCAGTTCTTC. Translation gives CASSSGGWLLNEQFF.